This T cell receptor beta chain was identified during a study of cytomegalovirus exposure and HLA in healthy donors. PCR involved 60 Vbeta and 13 Jbeta primers. Only in-frame clones appear in the TCRdb table, and some are missing; sequencing was by immunoSEQ multiplex PCR. The sample records under 150,000 clones, around 63% being singletons. This clone was counted only a few times. With V trimmed by 4 bases and J by 8 bases, 6 bases remained unmatched. CDR3 length equals 13 residues. Germline values: CDR1 SQVTM, CDR2 ANQGSEA. This receptor was taken from a man aged 35-49 years in good health and CMV-seropositive. The V and J genes are TRBV29-1 and TRBJ2-4, with TRBD1 matching over 9 bases. Sequencing was performed on PBMCs. The DNA for the CDR3 is TGCAGCGTTGGGACAGGGGCATGGGACATTCAGTACTTC. Translating it yields CSVGTGAWDIQYF.